The text below deals with one T cell receptor (beta chain). V shed 4 bases and J shed 5 bases, with 18 bases lying between them. The CDR3 length is 15 residues. Germline V lookup: CDR1 MNHEY, CDR2 SMNVEV (reference sequence). This sample is drawn from a study of shared clonotypes between healthy human individuals. Running of the assay took place at deep level. Assay: immunoSEQ multiplex PCR; the TCRdb copy retains only in-frame clones and omits some. The sample includes fewer than 1.6 million clones, around 98.5% of them seen just once. The donors were all Caucasian adults (living in Nashville, Tennessee).

Material: naive CD4+ T cells sorted from blood. Subset: CD45RA+ positively selected. This sequence was found in a man in his thirties or forties in good health. This rearrangement joins TRBV27 to TRBJ2-7; tentatively, D is TRBD2 (6 bases). The CDR3 nucleotides are TGTGCCAGCAGTTCAGGCGGAGCGGGTCGCAACGAGCAGTACTTC. It encodes CASSSGGAGRNEQYF.